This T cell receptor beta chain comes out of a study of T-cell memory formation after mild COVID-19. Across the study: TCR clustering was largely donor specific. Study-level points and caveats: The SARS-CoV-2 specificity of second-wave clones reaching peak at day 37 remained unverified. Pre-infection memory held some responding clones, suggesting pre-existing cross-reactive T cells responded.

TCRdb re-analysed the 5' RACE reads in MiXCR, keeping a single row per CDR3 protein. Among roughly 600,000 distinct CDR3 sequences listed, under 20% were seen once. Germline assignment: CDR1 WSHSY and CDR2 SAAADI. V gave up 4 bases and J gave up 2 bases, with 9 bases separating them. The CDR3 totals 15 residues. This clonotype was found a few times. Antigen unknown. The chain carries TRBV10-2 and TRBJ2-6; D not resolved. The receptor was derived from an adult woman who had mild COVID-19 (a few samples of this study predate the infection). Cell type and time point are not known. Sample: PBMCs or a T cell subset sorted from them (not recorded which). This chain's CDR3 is CASSGVRTGANVLTF. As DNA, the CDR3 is TGCGCCAGCAGTGGGGTCCGCACTGGGGCCAACGTCCTGACTTTC.